This note documents a single T cell receptor (beta chain) sequence. As yet, its antigen is unknown. The data derive from a study of cytomegalovirus exposure and HLA in healthy donors. The study, taken as a whole, reports: There were some public TCRs occurring in many donors, but most TCR sequences were rare. For TCR beta chains, V- and J-gene trimming was later linked to a missense DCLRE1C variant.

While unrecorded immune exposures were likely, the donors were nominally healthy when sampled. Trimming cost V 5 bases and J 2 bases, with 12 bases left between them. CDR1 is SGHTA and CDR2 is FQGNSA in the germline V gene. The CDR3 sequence is 14 residues long. The PCR contained 60 Vbeta and 13 Jbeta primers. Authors' data handling: Later reanalysis found roughly 80 million unique TCR beta chains, approximately 11 million of them shared. Repertoires were generated with immunoSEQ multiplex PCR, while TCRdb's copy carries only in-frame clones and drops some. V and J calls and clone size follow that table, whereas D and trimming were derived from the DNA. In all, the sample yields 65,000 to 85,000 clones.

The chain couples TRBV7-2 to TRBJ1-1; no definite D call. Sequencing used PBMCs. The TCR was taken from a female donor in good health and CMV-seropositive. The CDR3 is CASSRQASNTEAFF. CDR3 in DNA: TGTGCCAGCAGCCGCCAGGCTTCCAACACTGAAGCTTTCTTT.